The present T cell receptor beta chain was sequenced within a study of cytomegalovirus exposure and HLA in healthy donors. About the research overall: From donors who were HLA-typed, an early data release held approximately 80 million unique TCRs. Study outcomes and limitations: A list of approximately 150 TCR beta chains associated with cytomegalovirus was given. Presence/absence analyses rested on an assumption that sequencing depth was roughly uniform across donors.

On this clone: Antigen: not known.

Primers for the PCR totalled 60 Vbeta and 13 Jbeta. Generated by immunoSEQ multiplex PCR, the TCRdb table keeps only in-frame clones and is missing some. This sample has about 190,000 clones; 79% occur once, and the top ten carry 1.6%. Each of the donors was a healthy bone marrow donor. The CDR3 consists of 15 residues. Germline V gives CDR1 SGHRS, CDR2 YFSETQ. V was clipped by 2 bases and J by 2 bases; unmatched bases: 6. The V gene is TRBV5-1, the J gene TRBJ1-1; 7 nucleotides line up with TRBD1. The sequence was obtained from a woman aged 18-30 years in good health and CMV-seronegative. Sequenced input: PBMCs. CDR3 protein: CASSFATGINTEAFF. The CDR3 region has the DNA TGCGCCAGCAGCTTTGCGACAGGGATTAACACTGAAGCTTTCTTT.